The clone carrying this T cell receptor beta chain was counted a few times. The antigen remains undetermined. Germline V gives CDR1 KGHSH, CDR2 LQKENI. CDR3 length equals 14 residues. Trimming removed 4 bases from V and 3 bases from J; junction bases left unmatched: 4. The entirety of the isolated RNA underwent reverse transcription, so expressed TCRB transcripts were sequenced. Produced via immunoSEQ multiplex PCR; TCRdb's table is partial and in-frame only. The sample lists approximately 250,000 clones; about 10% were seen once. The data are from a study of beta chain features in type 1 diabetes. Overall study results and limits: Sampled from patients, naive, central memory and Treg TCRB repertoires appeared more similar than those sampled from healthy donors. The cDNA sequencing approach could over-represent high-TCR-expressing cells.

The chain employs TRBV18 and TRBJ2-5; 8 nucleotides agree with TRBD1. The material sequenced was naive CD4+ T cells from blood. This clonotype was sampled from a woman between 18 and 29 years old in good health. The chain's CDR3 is CASSQTTGEETQYF. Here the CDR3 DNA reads TGTGCCAGCTCACAAACGACAGGGGAAGAGACCCAGTACTTC.